Following are 10 T cell receptor beta chains from one sample sequenced in a study of shared clonotypes between healthy human individuals. Sequencing was performed with immunoSEQ multiplex PCR; in TCRdb, only in-frame clones are kept and a portion is missing. The repertoire holds some 1,100,000 clones, with 70% to 80% as singletons. The source material was memory CD4+ T cells from PBMCs. The sample's subset: CD45RA-negative fraction. All receptors come from a man aged 18 to 29 in good health. Some clones in this sample may be carry-over from other donors' samples.

J is TRBJ1-1 and V is TRBV18; no reliable D call. The CDR3 totals 13 residues. Germline values: CDR1 KGHSH, CDR2 LQKENI. V gave up 6 bases and J gave up 1 base, with 9 bases separating them. CDR3 nucleotide sequence: TGTGCCAGCTCTACCGGGTCGAACACTGAAGCTTTCTTT. Translated: CASSTGSNTEAFF.

This rearrangement joins TRBV28 to TRBJ2-7; 9 nucleotides line up with TRBD1. Germline-derived CDR1 and CDR2 are MDHEN and SYDVKM. The CDR3 covers 17 residues. The ends lost 4 bases at V and 1 base at J; junction bases unmatched: 11. CDR3 in amino acids: CASSSRSGTGRSYEQYF. Here the CDR3 DNA reads TGTGCCAGCAGTTCCCGGAGTGGGACAGGGAGGTCCTACGAGCAGTACTTC.

This clone was counted once. This chain joins TRBV7-9 and TRBJ2-5; no clear D gene. The V end lost 2 bases, the J end lost 5 bases, and 9 bases lay between the germline ends. Germline V gene lookup returns CDR1 SEHNR and CDR2 FQNEAQ (reference sequence). The CDR3 runs 13 residues. CDR3 residues: CASSLTVGETQYF. CDR3 sequence (DNA): TGTGCCAGCAGCTTAACGGTCGGGGAGACCCAGTACTTC.

The chain employs TRBV9 and TRBJ2-7, with D possibly TRBD2 on 7 matching bases. Germline V lookup: CDR1 SGDLS, CDR2 YYNGEE. The CDR3 spans 14 residues. Trimming stripped 4 bases from V and 1 base from J, with 12 bases between. CDR3 in DNA: TGTGCCAGCAGCCAAGGGGGAGGGTCCTACGAGCAGTACTTC. Amino acid sequence: CASSQGGGSYEQYF.

The CDR3, as DNA: TGTGCCAGTAGTATGGGTAGTCGTGGGGATCAGCAGTACTTC. This codes for CASSMGSRGDQQYF. This chain joins TRBV19 and TRBJ2-7; unclear D gene. Per germline, CDR1 LNHDA and CDR2 SQIVND (reference sequence). With 3 bases removed from V and 8 bases from J, the gap between germline ends came to 17 bases. The CDR3 is 14 amino acids.

The rearrangement uses TRBV7-2 and TRBJ1-3; possibly TRBD1 for D (6 bases). Trimming shortened V by 5 bases and J by 2 bases, and 13 bases separated the two germline ends. Germline CDR1 SGHTA, CDR2 FQGNSA. This CDR3 has 15 residues. DNA of the CDR3: TGTGCCAGCAGCGGGGGGGCAGCGGCTGGAAACACCATATATTTT. It yields the protein CASSGGAAAGNTIYF. The full variable domain, completed using reference TRBV7-2 and TRBJ1-3, is GAGVSQSPSNKVTEKGKDVELRCDPISGHTALYWYRQSLGQGLEFLIYFQGNSAPDKSGLPSDRFSAERTGGSVSTLTIQRTQQEDSAVYLCASSGGAAAGNTIYFGEGSWLTVV.

V and J are TRBV11-2 and TRBJ2-3; D unresolved. Germline lookup yields CDR1 SGHAT and CDR2 FQNNGV. The V and J ends lost 2 bases and 0 bases respectively, with 9 bases between them. This CDR3 is 15 amino acids long. CDR3 bases: TGTGCCAGCAGCTTAAACGCCGGCAGCACAGATACGCAGTATTTT. Translated, it gives CASSLNAGSTDTQYF. The whole variable domain, filled in from reference TRBV11-2 and TRBJ2-3, reads EAGVAQSPRYKIIEKRQSVAFWCNPISGHATLYWYQQILGQGPKLLIQFQNNGVVDDSQLPKDRFSAERLKGVDSTLKIQPAKLEDSAVYLCASSLNAGSTDTQYFGPGTRLTVL.

As concerns this clone: The sample carries other DNA sequences with the same CDR3. V and J are TRBV5-4 and TRBJ1-2; 10 bases align to TRBD1. J was trimmed by 7 bases and V by 0 bases; bases with no gene match: 3. The CDR3 spans 14 residues. Germline V gene sequence: CDR1 SGHNT, CDR2 YYREEE (reference sequence). CDR3 DNA sequence: TGTGCCAGCAGCTTGGGACAGGGGGCTGGTGGCTACACCTTC. Protein: CASSLGQGAGGYTF.

Only one count was recorded for this clone. The V and J genes are TRBV19 and TRBJ1-5; D gene unclear. The CDR3 spans 15 residues. Germline assignment: CDR1 LNHDA and CDR2 SQIVND (reference sequence). Between the trimmed V and J ends, which lost 2 bases and 7 bases, there was a span of 15 bases. Here the CDR3 DNA reads TGTGCCAGTAGTATATTTTTGACCGCTACCCAGCCCCAGCATTTT. Encoded protein: CASSIFLTATQPQHF.

On this clone itself: Other DNA sequences in this specimen translate into the identical CDR3. The rearrangement links TRBV28 to TRBJ2-7, with D perhaps being TRBD1 or TRBD2 (7 bases each). CDR3 length: 14 residues. The germline CDR1 and CDR2 sequences are MDHEN and SYDVKM. Deletions cut 4 bases from V and 2 bases from J, with 12 bases between. This chain's CDR3 is CASSSPGGAYEQYF. The CDR3, as DNA: TGTGCCAGCAGTTCTCCAGGGGGGGCCTACGAGCAGTACTTC.